This T cell receptor (beta chain) was identified in a study of T cell responses to AZD1222 COVID-19 vaccine. Germline CDR1 and CDR2: SGHRS and YFSETQ. CDR3 length: 16 residues. Unmatched junction bases numbered 5, after V lost 5 bases and J lost 0 bases. The method was immunoSEQ multiplex PCR; TCRdb's version includes in-frame clones alone and lacks a portion of them. The sample yields fewer than 200,000 clones, approximately 91% seen once. The TCR comes from an adult who received the AZD1222 COVID-19 vaccine. This sequence joins TRBV5-1 and TRBJ2-3; 11 positions match TRBD2. The sample was peripheral blood, taken 28 days after the second AZD1222 dose. The CDR3 here is CASSLGLAASTDTQYF. CDR3 nucleotides: TGCGCCAGCAGTCTGGGACTAGCGGCTAGCACAGATACGCAGTATTTT.